The entry below gives a single T cell receptor beta chain sequence along with its context. Its matching antigen is unknown. The data originate from a study of T cell responses to AZD1222 COVID-19 vaccine. Study in general: Investigators merged groups given second doses at roughly 4 or roughly 12 weeks. Regarding the study as a whole: Baseline testing showed seropositivity in only a handful of AZD1222 recipients. Spike regions recognized by vaccine-associated CD4 TCRs spanned the protein, led by 160-218 and 743-854.

Here immunoSEQ multiplex PCR was the method, and the copy in TCRdb shows in-frame clones only, minus some. The table lists approximately 180,000 clones, about nine tenths of them singletons. This CDR3 is built from 14 residues. Trimming removed 3 bases at V and 4 bases at J, with 12 bases between. Germline V gives CDR1 MDHEN, CDR2 SYDVKM. The sequence was obtained from an adult in good health. The sample consisted of peripheral blood, taken on day 0 of AZD1222 vaccination. The chain recombines TRBV28 with TRBJ1-2; D possibly corresponds to TRBD1 (5 bases). In DNA form, the CDR3 reads TGTGCCAGCAGTTTGGGGCGGGGGGGCTATGGCTACACCTTC. Translation: CASSLGRGGYGYTF.